These 4 T cell receptor beta chains came from one sample sequenced in a study of B cell selection in AIRE deficiency. TCRdb's table, derived via immunoSEQ multiplex PCR, lists solely in-frame clones and lacks some. The data hold about 25,000 clones, with roughly 96% observed a single time. Conventional CD4 T cells were sorted as CD4+CD127+ cells. The sequencing input was CD4+CD127+ conventional T cells sorted from PBMCs. These receptors were collected from a human donor in good health.

The rearrangement uses TRBV2 and TRBJ1-4; no clear D gene. Germline V gene sequence: CDR1 SNHLY, CDR2 FYNNEI. The CDR3 covers 13 residues. The V and J ends lost 8 bases and 2 bases respectively, with 9 bases between them. The CDR3: CASGGSTNEKLFF. The CDR3 region has the DNA TGTGCCAGCGGAGGGAGCACTAATGAAAAACTGTTTTTT.

V gene TRBV6-1 combines with J gene TRBJ1-2; 8 bases are a match to TRBD1. CDR1 is MNHNS and CDR2 is SASEGT in the germline V gene. CDR3 length: 14 residues. The trim removed 2 bases at V and 5 bases at J, leaving 4 bases unmatched. CDR3: CASSEPRGRYGYTF. CDR3 in DNA: TGTGCCAGCAGTGAACCCAGGGGGCGTTATGGCTACACCTTC.

The CDR3 bases are TGCGCCAGCAGCCAGGACAGCTCTGGAAACACCATATATTTT. Protein: CASSQDSSGNTIYF. V gene TRBV5-1 combines with J gene TRBJ1-3; a weak D match, TRBD1 (6 bases). V lost 4 bases and J lost 0, with 8 bases in between. CDR3 length: 14 amino acids. Germline lookup yields CDR1 SGHRS and CDR2 YFSETQ.

This clone was observed a single time. This sequence joins TRBV2 and TRBJ2-1; tentatively, D is TRBD2 (5 bases). V was pared by 6 bases and J by 9 bases, with 12 bases between. The germline CDR1 and CDR2 sequences are SNHLY and FYNNEI. CDR3 size: 12 residues. The chain's CDR3 is CASSETRGEQFF. CDR3 nucleotide sequence: TGTGCCAGCAGCGAAACTCGGGGTGAGCAGTTCTTC.